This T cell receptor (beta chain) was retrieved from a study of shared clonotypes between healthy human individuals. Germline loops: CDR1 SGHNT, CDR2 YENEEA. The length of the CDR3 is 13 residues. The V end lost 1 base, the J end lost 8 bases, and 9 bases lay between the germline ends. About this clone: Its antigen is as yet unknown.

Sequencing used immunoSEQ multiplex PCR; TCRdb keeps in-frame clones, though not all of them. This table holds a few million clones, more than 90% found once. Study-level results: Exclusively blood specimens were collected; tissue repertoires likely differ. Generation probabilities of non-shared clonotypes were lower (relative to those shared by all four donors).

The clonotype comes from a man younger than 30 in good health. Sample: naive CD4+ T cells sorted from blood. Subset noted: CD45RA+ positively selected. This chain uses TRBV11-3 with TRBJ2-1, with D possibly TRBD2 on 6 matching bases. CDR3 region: CASSLVRDYEQFF. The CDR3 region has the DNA TGTGCCAGCAGCTTAGTTAGGGACTATGAGCAGTTCTTC.